This T cell receptor (beta chain) was identified in a study of shared clonotypes between healthy human individuals (dated by TCRdb to about 2020). In terms of the full investigation: A few men and two women, aged 18 to 49 years, made up the cohort. Per donor, three plates each were used for CD4 naive and CD4 memory, two for CD8 naive, and one for CD8 memory. To estimate repertoire size and how much clonotypes are shared between individuals, the study performed deep sequencing of blood TCR repertoires from a handful of healthy adults. Different laboratories and diverse techniques were used to prepare libraries and sequence TCR repertoires, to increase sequencing depth and limit assay-specific biases. Each donor's leukapheresis produced roughly between about 0.8 and 10 billion PBMCs.

The donors were healthy, HIV-negative adults with no recently reported acute infections or vaccinations. Every donor was a Caucasian adult residing in Nashville, Tennessee, USA. CD4+ T cells were enriched by magnetic negative selection, after which naive cells were positively selected on CD45RA and the negative fraction was taken as the memory subset. Blood was obtained by leukapheresis, after which PBMCs were separated by Ficoll-Histopaque density gradient centrifugation and cryopreserved in liquid nitrogen vapor phase. Analytical flow cytometry was used to check the purity and quantity of every magnetically sorted T cell population. Genomic DNA was isolated from each sorted fraction and quantified by UV absorbance on a Nanodrop 2000c. Study-wide findings and limitations: Naive subsets generally had larger estimated clonotype richness than memory subsets. Across a handful of donors, approximately 4.9% of naive CD4, roughly 3.5% of naive CD8, 2.3% of memory CD4, and about 0.4% of memory CD8 clonotypes were shared. Sampling was restricted to blood, and TCR repertoires in tissues likely differ from the TCR repertoires found in blood. Even with the large sequencing depth, rarefaction of the sorted-subset datasets indicated that sequencing was incomplete. Clonotypes shared by all four sorted-subset donors showed higher generation probabilities than non-shared clonotypes. Based on pairwise subsampling, the degree of clonotype sharing among donors was expected to be affected by sequencing depth. The small number of donors limited the genetic and exposure-history diversity represented.

According to the germline V gene, CDR1 reads SGDLS and CDR2 reads YYNGEE. There are 15 amino acids in the CDR3, from cysteine to phenylalanine inclusive. The entry retains the CDR3 DNA only, 45 bases that are in frame from base 1. The junction shows trimming of 0 bases on V and 4 bases on J, plus 11 bases between the germline ends. Using the deep immunoSEQ assay, multiplex PCR amplified TCR CDR3 regions from genomic DNA. Extracted genomic DNA from each cell subset was distributed evenly across all wells of several immunoSEQ 96-well plates, and each plate was treated as a replicate. For sorted subsets, 200 to 250 ng genomic DNA, equal to 30,000 or so T cell genomes, was loaded into each replicate PCR. The purified libraries were quantified using a Qubit 3.0 fluorometer, sized with a Bioanalyzer 2100, and then quantified again using the KAPA Library Quantification kit. A separate single-read 150-cycle Illumina NextSeq 550 flow cell was used to sequence each immunoSEQ 96-well plate. The paper's processing steps were these. Because the immunoSEQ output held only junctional sequences and lacked quality scores, the filtering could not match the filtering applied to full-length reads. To assign V/J genes and CDR3, sequences were annotated using PyIR, a Python wrapper for IgBLAST v1.9, with IMGT germline references. Any read was removed if the V/J assignment was weak (E-value above 1e-6), the CDR3 was missing, or the read contained stop codons, out-of-frame junctions, or ambiguous translated residues. V3J clonotypes were defined as sequences sharing the same inferred V gene, J gene, and CDR3 amino acid sequence. Percentage overlap between repertoires was calculated by dividing the number of shared unique clonotypes by the size of the smaller repertoire. Repertoire richness was assessed with RTK rarefaction, the Chao1 estimator, and Recon v2.1 estimates of unobserved clonotypes. OLGA was used to compute generation probabilities for all TCRbeta clonotypes that the gDNA method yielded from several donors. TCRdb limited this immuneACCESS table to in-frame rearrangements with V and J called. A share of clones is missing; checked studies link under half to unresolved V genes, and the rest is unexplained. V, J and clone size derive from that table, while D and trimming were established from the DNA sequence. The sample table holds about 2.3 million clones, of which around 90% were seen once. The leading ten clones occupy 0.37% of the sample.

Of note for this clone: This receptor's antigen is unknown. Base qualities were left out, and no much larger clone turns up one base away. The sample holds other DNA sequences that translate to the same CDR3.

This sequence originates from a young man in good health. Some clones in this sample may be carry-over from other donors' samples. The sample was naive CD4+ T cells from PBMCs. The sample's cell subset or site label, in plain terms: CD45RA+ positively selected. This chain is built from TRBV9 and TRBJ1-3, with no D gene named confidently. The CDR3 protein sequence reads: CASSVEGGMGNTIYF. The DNA sequence is TGTGCCAGCAGCGTAGAGGGTGGGATGGGAAACACCATATATTTT.